The clone carrying this T cell receptor beta chain was counted only a few times. Its cognate antigen is unknown. CD45RO negativity and positive selection for CCR7 defined naive CD8 cells, a population that excluded terminally differentiated effector memory CD45RA+ cells. Germline V gene lookup returns CDR1 KGHSH and CDR2 LQKENI. After removal of 0 bases from V and 5 bases from J, the junction contained 3 bases not matched to a gene. The CDR3 totals 14 residues. The data stem from a study of shared clonotypes between healthy human individuals. At the level of the study: The donor group consisted of two women and a few men, aged 18 to 49. Study results and caveats: Shared clonotypes: approximately 4.5% naive CD4, around 3.4% naive CD8, 2.3% memory CD4, over 0.3% memory CD8.

The method was immunoSEQ multiplex PCR; TCRdb's version includes in-frame clones alone and lacks a portion of them. Of millions of clones in the sample, roughly 91% are singletons; the top ten hold roughly 1.8%. The receptor was derived from a man between 18 and 29 years old in good health. Some clones in this sample may be carry-over from other donors' samples. The sequenced sample consisted of naive CD8+ T cells from PBMCs. This chain connects TRBV18 to TRBJ1-1, with TRBD1 matching over 7 bases. In DNA form, the CDR3 reads TGTGCCAGCTCACCACCGGGCAGGGGGACTGAAGCTTTCTTT. Protein product: CASSPPGRGTEAFF.